The 12 T cell receptor beta chains reported below all come from one sample, sequenced in a study of Graves' ophthalmopathy and Graves' hyperthyroidism. From RNA, the CDR3 regions of TCR beta chains were amplified and sequenced. Amplification began with first-round RT-PCR using HTBI primers, then second-round multiplex PCR was performed. TCRdb recomputed calls from the multiplex PCR reads with MiXCR, one row per CDR3 protein. The top ten clones hold over 2.5% of a sample with hundreds of thousands of distinct CDR3 sequences, about two fifths of them seen once. Material: peripheral blood. Every receptor here comes from an adult man with Graves' ophthalmopathy.

The chain links TRBV27 to TRBJ1-1; 7 nucleotides match TRBD1. Germline V gene lookup returns CDR1 MNHEY and CDR2 SMNVEV (reference sequence). V shed 4 bases, J shed 1 base, and the junction held 3 bases outside the gene matches. The CDR3 runs 14 residues. CDR3 in amino acids: CASSSHRGNTEAFF. The CDR3 nucleotides read TGTGCCAGCAGTTCTCACAGGGGGAACACTGAAGCTTTCTTT.

Points on this clonotype: A much larger clone lies one base from this, so it may be a read error. The chain combines TRBV4-1 with TRBJ1-6; possibly TRBD1 for D (5 bases). V was clipped by 2 bases and J by 9 bases, with 20 bases between them. Germline CDR1 reads MGHRA; CDR2 reads YSYEKL. This CDR3 spans 17 amino acids. CDR3 residues: CASSQTPGTESSSPLHF. CDR3 bases: TGCGCCAGCAGCCAAACCCCGGGGACCGAATCGAGTTCACCCCTCCACTTT.

In this sample, this clonotype turned up a few times. The genes are TRBV13 and TRBJ1-1; D gene unclear. Per the germline V gene, CDR1 is PRHDT and CDR2 is FYEKMQ (reference sequence). The V end was cut by 3 bases, the J end by 1 base, with 12 bases between. The CDR3 consists of 15 residues. The CDR3 DNA is TGTGCCAGCAGCTTTTTAATAGCGCCGAACACTGAAGCTTTCTTT. Protein sequence: CASSFLIAPNTEAFF.

This clonotype was seen more than once but under ten times. At one end, the junction sequence differs from germline, possibly due to a read error. The chain employs TRBV10-3 and TRBJ2-2; D is possibly TRBD1 (5 bases). The CDR3 contains 15 residues. Germline V gives CDR1 ENHRY, CDR2 SYGVKD. CDR3 in DNA: TGTGCCAGCAGTTACGCCCAGGGGAACACCGGGGAGCTGTTTTTT. Translated, it gives CASSYAQGNTGELFF.

This clonotype showed up many times. V is TRBV5-1 and J is TRBJ1-1, with 9 bases lining up with TRBD1. The germline CDR1 and CDR2 sequences are SGHRS and YFSETQ. V lost 4 bases and J lost 1; bases outside the gene matches: 11. CDR3 length: 17 amino acids. DNA of the CDR3: TGCGCCAGCAGCACTCGACCGGGACAGGGCAAGAACACTGAAGCTTTCTTT. Translated: CASSTRPGQGKNTEAFF.

This clonotype was seen just once. V is TRBV7-2 and J is TRBJ2-5; 9 bases align to TRBD1. This CDR3 is 15 amino acids long. Germline CDR1 SGHTA, CDR2 FQGNSA. The V and J ends lost 6 bases and 4 bases, in that order; junction bases with no gene match: 9. CDR3 bases: TGTGCCAGCAGAACGGGACAGGGTGTTGGAGAGACCCAGTACTTC. Its protein is CASRTGQGVGETQYF.

This clonotype was found many times. V is TRBV29-1 and J is TRBJ1-5, with 7 bases fitting TRBD1. CDR1 and CDR2 from the germline V gene are SQVTM and ANQGSEA. Unmatched junction bases numbered 8, after V lost 5 bases and J lost 7 bases. The CDR3 has 13 amino acids. CDR3 in DNA: TGCAGCGTTATCACAGGGGCCGGACAGCCCCAGCATTTT. It codes for CSVITGAGQPQHF.

The CDR3 coding sequence is TGTGCCAGCAGCGTGACTAGCGGGAGCGTCCAAGAGACCCAGTACTTC. It codes for CASSVTSGSVQETQYF. V and J are TRBV7-8 and TRBJ2-5; 12 positions match TRBD2. Germline CDR1 SGHVS, CDR2 FQNEAQ. V gave up 5 bases and J gave up 1 base; unmatched junction bases: 5. CDR3 length: 16 amino acids.

The rearrangement links TRBV7-8 to TRBJ1-3; D remains ambiguous. This CDR3 comprises 16 residues. Trimming left V 5 bases short and J 0 bases short, with 14 bases between. Germline CDR1 SGHVS, CDR2 FQNEAQ. The CDR3, as DNA: TGTGCCAGCAGCCCTACCATGCTCAGCTCTGGAAACACCATATATTTT. As protein: CASSPTMLSSGNTIYF.

Many counts were recorded for this clonotype. The chain links TRBV29-1 to TRBJ2-7; D remains unclear. Trimming pared 4 bases from V and 0 bases from J, leaving 7 bases between. The CDR3 loop spans 12 amino acids. The V gene's germline CDR1 is SQVTM and CDR2 ANQGSEA. In DNA form, the CDR3 reads TGCAGCGTTGTAGAGAGCTCCTACGAGCAGTACTTC. It codes for CSVVESSYEQYF.

This clonotype was recorded many times. V and J are TRBV5-1 and TRBJ1-1; 8 bases fit TRBD1. Germline V gene sequence: CDR1 SGHRS, CDR2 YFSETQ. CDR3 length: 15 residues. The V segment lost 4 bases and the J segment 4 bases; nucleotides outside the gene matches: 9. CDR3 region: CASSASGGRSTEAFF. The CDR3 DNA follows: TGCGCCAGCAGCGCATCAGGGGGCCGGAGCACTGAAGCTTTCTTT.

This clonotype was detected only a few times. The chain is built from TRBV7-9 and TRBJ2-7; D assignment may be TRBD1 or TRBD2 (6 bases each). V lost 5 bases and J lost 6, with 23 bases in between. Germline V gene sequence: CDR1 SEHNR, CDR2 FQNEAQ (reference sequence). This CDR3 region has 16 residues. CDR3 sequence (DNA): TGTGCCAGCAGCCCCTATTCCGGGGGCTTCTCGGGCGAGCAGTACTTC. Translated: CASSPYSGGFSGEQYF.